The 25 T cell receptor beta chains reported below all come from one sample, sequenced in a study of T cells in Graves' hyperthyroidism and ophthalmopathy. What was amplified from RNA transcripts were TCR beta CDR3 regions. RT-PCR in the first round (using the HTBI primer set) targeted the TCR CDR3. TCRdb re-derived calls from the multiplex PCR reads in MiXCR, one entry per CDR3 protein. The sample records 130,000 to 150,000 distinct CDR3 sequences, around 20% being singletons. Sequenced sample: blood. These TCRs come from a woman aged 50 to 65 with Graves' hyperthyroidism that later progressed to Graves' ophthalmopathy.

DNA of the CDR3: TGCAGTCCCCGTGAGGGGGGACCGAACACTGAAGCTTTCTTT. This sequence encodes CSPREGGPNTEAFF. V is TRBV20-1 and J is TRBJ1-1, with a possible D match to TRBD1 (6 bases). Per germline, CDR1 DFQATT and CDR2 SNEGSKA (reference sequence). There are 14 residues in the CDR3. The V end lost 8 bases, the J end lost 1 base, and 17 bases lay between the germline ends.

The chain is built from TRBV6-1 and TRBJ2-1, with TRBD1 matching over 9 bases. Per germline, CDR1 MNHNS and CDR2 SASEGT. With 8 bases clipped from V and 11 bases from J, the junction kept 13 bases outside the gene matches. The CDR3 covers 14 residues. For the CDR3, the DNA is TGTGCCAGCCAACGGGACAGGGAAAGAAACCAGCAGTTCTTC. As protein: CASQRDRERNQQFF.

This clonotype was found a few times. The chain combines TRBV9 with TRBJ2-7; TRBD2 is a possible D gene (6 bases). There are 13 residues in the CDR3. Looked up from germline, CDR1 is SGDLS and CDR2 is YYNGEE. V lost 0 bases, J lost 6 bases, and 10 bases lay in between. This chain's CDR3 is CASSVGTGGEQYF. DNA of the CDR3: TGTGCCAGCAGCGTAGGTACCGGGGGCGAGCAGTACTTC.

At least ten counts were recorded for this clonotype. This chain joins TRBV20-1 and TRBJ1-1; D is undetermined. The CDR3 runs to 14 residues. The V end was cut by 6 bases, the J end by 2 bases, with 16 bases between. CDR1 is DFQATT and CDR2 is SNEGSKA in the germline V gene (reference sequence). CDR3 residues: CSAPILTGNTEAFF. The CDR3 DNA is TGCAGTGCCCCGATTCTCACCGGCAACACTGAAGCTTTCTTT.

This clonotype came up once. This chain links TRBV5-1 with TRBJ2-6, with 15 nucleotides matching TRBD2. The CDR3 loop spans 19 amino acids. J was trimmed by 3 bases and V by 0 bases; bases with no gene match: 4. In germline, CDR1 is SGHRS, CDR2 YFSETQ. CDR3 in amino acids: CASSLGGLAGGIGANVLTF. The CDR3 DNA follows: TGCGCCAGCAGCTTGGGTGGACTAGCGGGAGGGATTGGGGCCAACGTCCTGACTTTC.

This clonotype has a count of ten or more. V is TRBV12-3 or TRBV12-4 and J is TRBJ2-7, with 10 bases lining up with TRBD2. J was trimmed by 5 bases and V by 6 bases; bases with no gene match: 10. The CDR3 runs 15 residues. As DNA, the CDR3 is TGTGCCAGCAGGCCTGGGGCTAGCGGGAGCCACGAGCAGTACTTC. Its protein is CASRPGASGSHEQYF.

This clonotype was seen only a few times. V usage is TRBV7-8 and J usage is TRBJ1-3; perhaps TRBD1 as D (6 bases). This CDR3 is built from 16 residues. Germline lookup yields CDR1 SGHVS and CDR2 FQNEAQ. Trimming cost V 0 bases and J 4 bases, with 13 bases left between them. The CDR3 bases are TGTGCCAGCAGCTTAGCGGGGGCTACGAGGGGAAACACCATATATTTT. Translating it yields CASSLAGATRGNTIYF.

The table lists this clonotype with many counts. This rearrangement joins TRBV3-1 to TRBJ2-7, with 10 bases matching TRBD2. With 2 bases clipped from V and 5 bases from J, the junction kept 3 bases outside the gene matches. The germline CDR1 and CDR2 sequences are LGHDT and YNNKEL (reference sequence). The CDR3 contains 14 residues. The CDR3 spells CASSQLAGDNEQYF. As DNA, the CDR3 is TGTGCCAGCAGCCAACTAGCGGGAGACAACGAGCAGTACTTC.

The sample holds many counts of this clonotype. The V call is TRBV9, the J call TRBJ2-7; 8 bases map to TRBD1. CDR1 and CDR2 (germline): SGDLS, YYNGEE. The CDR3 runs 15 residues. V lost 2 bases and J lost 0; bases outside the gene matches: 4. This chain's CDR3 is CASSVGQGASYEQYF. Here the CDR3 DNA reads TGTGCCAGCAGCGTGGGTCAGGGGGCCTCCTACGAGCAGTACTTC.

V is TRBV6-2 or TRBV6-3 and J is TRBJ2-1; 9 positions match TRBD2. The J call may be in error: the DNA end matches TRBJ2-7 better. The germline CDR1 and CDR2 sequences are MNHEY and SVGEGT. The CDR3 loop spans 15 amino acids. The CDR3 DNA follows: TGTGCCAGCAGTCCGACTAGCGGCTCCTACAATGAGCAGTACTTC. This codes for CASSPTSGSYNEQYF.

As regards this clonotype: A much larger clone is a single base away; this may be a read error. The gene calls are TRBV11-2 and TRBJ1-2; the match to TRBD1 covers 7 bases. Germline assignment: CDR1 SGHAT and CDR2 FQNNGV. The trim removed 1 base at V and 4 bases at J, leaving 6 bases unmatched. This CDR3 is 15 amino acids long. The CDR3 here is CASSLGRAGGYGYTF. The CDR3 DNA reads as TGTGCCAGCAGCTTAGGCAGGGCAGGGGGCTATGGCTACACCTTC.

The chain joins TRBV2 to TRBJ1-2; unclear D gene. The CDR3 runs to 16 residues. V gave up 6 bases and J gave up 4 bases, with 21 bases separating them. Germline V gene data show CDR1 as SNHLY and CDR2 as FYNNEI. CDR3 nucleotide sequence: TGTGCCAGCAGCCCCGGTCGTGAAGCGATGAGCTATGGCTACACCTTC. It codes for CASSPGREAMSYGYTF.

The V call is TRBV4-3, the J call TRBJ1-3, with TRBD1 as a possible D gene (6 bases). V dropped 3 bases and J dropped 0 bases, with 12 bases sitting between them. The CDR3 length is 16 residues. In germline, CDR1 is LGHNA, CDR2 YSLEER. CDR3 nucleotide sequence: TGCGCCAGCAGCCACCACAGGGAGATCTCTGGAAACACCATATATTTT. Translation gives CASSHHREISGNTIYF.

There are many counts of this clonotype. This sequence joins TRBV28 and TRBJ1-5; D ambiguous. Deletions cut 7 bases from V and 6 bases from J, with 16 bases between. The CDR3 consists of 14 residues. The V gene's germline CDR1 is MDHEN and CDR2 SYDVKM. The CDR3 here is CASTARRVTQPQHF. CDR3 DNA: TGTGCCAGCACGGCCCGGAGGGTGACTCAGCCCCAGCATTTT.

This clonotype appeared many times. This rearrangement joins TRBV28 to TRBJ1-5; D is possibly TRBD1 (5 bases). From germline, CDR1 is MDHEN and CDR2 SYDVKM. V was clipped by 6 bases and J by 6 bases, with 15 bases between them. The CDR3 sequence is 14 residues long. CDR3 in amino acids: CASSEYRLTQPQHF. CDR3 in DNA: TGTGCCAGCAGCGAATACAGGCTAACTCAGCCCCAGCATTTT.

The gene calls are TRBV28 and TRBJ2-6; no firm D call. The CDR3 length is 15 residues. V was trimmed by 2 bases and J by 2 bases, leaving 7 bases between them. Germline V gene sequence: CDR1 MDHEN, CDR2 SYDVKM. The CDR3 sequence is CASSLPLPGANVLTF. The DNA of the CDR3 is TGTGCCAGCAGTTTACCTCTACCTGGGGCCAACGTCCTGACTTTC.

CDR3: CASSFYWRDYEQYF. Written as DNA, the CDR3 is TGTGCCAGCAGTTTTTACTGGCGGGACTACGAGCAGTACTTC. The rearrangement links TRBV28 to TRBJ2-7, with D possibly being TRBD2 (6 bases). Looked up from germline, CDR1 is MDHEN and CDR2 is SYDVKM. The CDR3 has 14 amino acids. The V end lost 3 bases, the J end lost 3 bases, and 12 bases lay between the germline ends.

The CDR3 sequence: CASRSGTLDEQYF. The CDR3 bases are TGTGCCAGCAGGTCCGGGACTTTAGACGAGCAGTACTTC. The gene calls are TRBV7-8 and TRBJ2-7; possibly TRBD2 for D (6 bases). V was pared by 6 bases and J by 5 bases, with 14 bases between. This CDR3 spans 13 amino acids. Germline loops: CDR1 SGHVS, CDR2 FQNEAQ.

On this clonotype itself: Compared with germline, one end of the junction differs, possibly owing to a read error. The chain uses TRBV7-2 and TRBJ2-7; tentatively, D is TRBD2 (6 bases). Gene TRBJ2-1 matches the end of the DNA better, so the J call may be wrong. This CDR3 has 18 amino acids. CDR1 SGHTA and CDR2 FQGNSA come from the germline V gene. CDR3 residues: CASSAGGNRLYQAYEQFF. The CDR3 coding sequence is TGCGCCAGCAGCGCCGGCGGGAACAGACTATATCAGGCCTACGAGCAGTTCTTC.

The chain has TRBV12-3 or TRBV12-4 and TRBJ1-1, with D possibly being TRBD1 (5 bases). This CDR3 region has 14 residues. V gave up 2 bases and J gave up 5 bases, with 12 bases separating them. Here the CDR3 reads CASSLMGDRTEAFF. CDR3 in DNA: TGTGCCAGCAGTTTAATGGGGGATCGGACTGAAGCTTTCTTT.

The rearrangement links TRBV19 to TRBJ1-2; D is unresolved. The germline CDR1 and CDR2 sequences are LNHDA and SQIVND (reference sequence). V shed 3 bases and J shed 4 bases, with 12 bases lying between them. The CDR3 is 14 residues long. This chain's CDR3 is CASSITVSSYGYTF. In DNA form, the CDR3 reads TGTGCCAGTAGTATTACCGTCAGCTCCTATGGCTACACCTTC.

This clonotype was seen more than once but under ten times. This CDR3 is CASSPRVYYGYTF. In DNA, the CDR3 is TGCGCCAGCAGCCCACGGGTCTACTATGGCTACACCTTC. The chain carries TRBV4-1 and TRBJ1-2, with D unresolved. The CDR3 length is 13 residues. The ends were cut back, 4 bases at V and 3 bases at J, with 9 bases in the middle. Germline CDR1 MGHRA, CDR2 YSYEKL.

This clonotype was counted ten times or more. The chain carries TRBV28 and TRBJ2-7; TRBD1 aligns across 8 bases. The CDR3 has 15 residues. The germline V gene encodes CDR1 MDHEN and CDR2 SYDVKM. V was clipped by 5 bases and J by 3 bases; unmatched bases: 9. DNA for the CDR3: TGTGCCAGCAGTCAAGCGCAGGGGGCCTACTACGAGCAGTACTTC. This encodes CASSQAQGAYYEQYF.

The rearrangement links TRBV24-1 to TRBJ2-7; D remains unclear. This CDR3 comprises 13 residues. With 9 bases removed from V and 4 bases from J, the gap between germline ends came to 15 bases. Looked up from germline, CDR1 is KGHDR and CDR2 is SFDVKD. CDR3: CATQDGSRYEQYF. CDR3 sequence (DNA): TGTGCCACCCAGGACGGGTCCCGTTACGAGCAGTACTTC.

Many counts were recorded for this clonotype. The CDR3: CACETWTGSYEQYF. The DNA for the CDR3 is TGTGCCTGCGAAACCTGGACTGGGTCCTACGAGCAGTACTTC. This chain joins TRBV28 and TRBJ2-7, with D possibly matching TRBD2 (5 bases). CDR1 is MDHEN and CDR2 is SYDVKM in the germline V gene. CDR3 length: 14 residues. V gave up 11 bases and J gave up 1 base, with 18 bases separating them.